Listed below are T cell receptor beta chains from one sample, sequenced in a study of CD8 T cells in Susac syndrome. From the immunoSEQ multiplex PCR reads, TCRdb called clonotypes with MiXCR, one entry per CDR3 protein. The sample carries about 82,000 distinct CDR3 sequences, approximately 96% recorded once. The sample taken for sequencing was CD8+ T cells from PBMCs. All receptors come from a human donor with Susac syndrome. Each CDR3 is given without its conserved first and last residue. Not every row has a clone size; where given, it reads once, few, many or a size class.

v_call	j_call	clone_size	cdr3_aa
TRBV11-2	TRBJ2-3	NA	ASSYDVYGRDTQY
TRBV18	TRBJ1-5	once	ASSNRYSNQPQH
TRBV7-3	TRBJ2-1	NA	ASSPLPRGGPSNEQF
TRBV20-1	TRBJ2-7	NA	SARDDRVSYEQY
TRBV11-2	TRBJ2-5	NA	ASSLNRAGVQETQY
TRBV6-6	TRBJ1-2	NA	ASSYSTQEGGYT
TRBV4-3	TRBJ2-7	NA	ASSQVISYEQY
TRBV5-1	TRBJ1-3	NA	ASSGGPSSGNTIY
TRBV28	TRBJ2-5	NA	ASSLGDRSRETQY
TRBV11-1	TRBJ2-4	NA	ASSPLGNIQY
TRBV20-1	TRBJ2-2	NA	SASGTNTGELF
TRBV20-1	TRBJ2-1	NA	SAATSGSIQF
TRBV9	TRBJ2-7	NA	ASSFSAGDLYEQY
TRBV6-1	TRBJ2-7	NA	ASSMDEQY
TRBV11-2	TRBJ1-4	NA	ASSWTGENEKLF
TRBV20-1	TRBJ1-2	NA	SARVTGGRVP
TRBV12-5	TRBJ2-7	NA	ASGLGQTSYEQY
TRBV7-3	TRBJ2-3	NA	ASSQTGGTQY
TRBV2	TRBJ2-3	NA	ASFRTDTQY
TRBV5-1	TRBJ2-5	NA	ASSLDPWTQY
TRBV20-1	TRBJ2-5	NA	SASRGASQETQY
TRBV6-6	TRBJ2-5	NA	ASSYRDRRQETQY
TRBV4-3	TRBJ1-2	NA	ASSQDRVQAFYGYT
TRBV20-1	TRBJ2-1	NA	SAVRGQGIGNEQF
TRBV6-6	TRBJ1-2	once	ASSYSATSANYGYT
TRBV9	TRBJ1-6	NA	ASSVSGPPKHPLH
TRBV28	TRBJ1-5	NA	ASSPGTGGSQPQH